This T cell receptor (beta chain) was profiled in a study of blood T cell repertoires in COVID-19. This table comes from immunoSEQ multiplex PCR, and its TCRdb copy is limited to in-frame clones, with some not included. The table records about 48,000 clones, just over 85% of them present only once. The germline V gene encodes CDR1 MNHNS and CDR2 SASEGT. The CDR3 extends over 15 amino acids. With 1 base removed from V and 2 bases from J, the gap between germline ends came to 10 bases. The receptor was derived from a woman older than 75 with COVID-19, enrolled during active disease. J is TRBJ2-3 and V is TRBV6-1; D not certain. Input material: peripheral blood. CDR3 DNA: TGTGCCAGCAGTGAAGGAGCTAGACCCACAGATACGCAGTATTTT. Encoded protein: CASSEGARPTDTQYF.